This TCR beta chain was recovered during a study of blood T cell repertoires in COVID-19 (TCRdb year 2020). For the study in its entirety: Samples covering the acute and convalescent phases of COVID-19 were provided by collaborators in the United States, Italy and Spain. The prospective study material was composed of cDNA or gDNA derived from T cells, B-cell-depleted T cells, or PBMCs. The dataset comprised deeply sampled blood TCRbeta repertoires from subjects exposed to, actively infected with, or recovered from COVID-19. The repertoires were released in a freely available public database meant as a resource for research on the immune response to SARS-CoV-2. Samples came from the ongoing ImmuneRACE study (first 160 participants) plus 1,254 subjects from 6 global collaborators. Sample metadata almost always included a de-identified subject ID, COVID-19 status, age in years and sex. Where HLA class I and class II types were available, the types were taken from metadata supplied by the sample provider, not from assay-based typing.

In Seattle, one collaborating source enrolled patients while the infection was active and tracked those patients longitudinally over the course of disease. Collaborating institutions collected whole blood in K2EDTA tubes following their own protocols. For TCRbeta analysis, collaborator samples were shipped as frozen whole blood, as isolated PBMCs, or as DNA extracted from either sample type. What the work shows at the level of the full study, not this receptor alone: How much clinical and demographic metadata was included differed by source and by participant, and the metadata was provided uncurated.

This clone was detected a few times. Its specific antigen is unknown. Base qualities are not recorded, but no much larger clone differs from it by a single base. TCRbeta CDR3 regions were amplified from genomic DNA by means of the immunoSEQ Assay, a bias-controlled multiplex PCR. The authors' pipeline ran thus. The number of nucleated cells in each sample was estimated from the amplification of reference gene primers within the assay. Sequence reads were collapsed and filtered to measure the absolute abundance of every unique TCRbeta CDR3 rearrangement. For each sample, productive Simpson clonality was calculated as the square root of Simpson's diversity index over productive rearrangements. Sourced from immuneACCESS, this table was stored by TCRdb with only in-frame sequences that have V and J called. A share of the clones is absent; for the studies checked, an unresolved V gene accounts for under half, and the remainder has no known explanation. V, J and clone size were drawn from that table, and D and trimming were deduced from the DNA. Recorded for this sample are 150,000 to 200,000 clones; roughly 91% of them occurred a single time. The ten biggest clones cover approximately 5% of the sample.

Based on the germline V gene, the CDR1 and CDR2 sequences are SGDLS and YYNGEE. Relative to germline, V is missing 4 bases and J is missing 12 bases, with 7 bases of the junction outside any gene match. Measured from the cysteine to the phenylalanine, the CDR3 is 14 residues long. Just the 42-base CDR3 DNA is kept, in frame starting at base 1. This receptor chain uses TRBV9 and TRBJ2-1; TRBD2 fits 13 bases in the junction. The source material was peripheral blood. This receptor was identified in a man younger than 35 with COVID-19, enrolled during active disease. Here the CDR3 is given as CASSPGLAGEGQFF. The bases read TGTGCCAGCAGCCCCGGACTAGCGGGAGAGGGGCAGTTCTTC.